The TCR beta chain described here comes from a study of shared clonotypes between healthy human individuals. The naive CD8 subset, CD45RO-negative cells positively selected for CCR7, excluded terminally differentiated effector memory CD45RA+ cells. The method was immunoSEQ multiplex PCR; TCRdb's version includes in-frame clones alone and lacks a portion of them. Among 800,000 or so clones listed, roughly 96% were seen once. The sample was naive CD8+ T cells sorted from blood. The receptor was isolated from a man between 25 and 39 years old in good health.

The CDR3 nucleotides are TGTGCCAGCAGCTTGGATTCCAGGGGGCTTTGGACCGGGGAGCTGTTTTTT. Amino acid sequence: CASSLDSRGLWTGELFF. The chain employs TRBV5-5 and TRBJ2-2; TRBD1 matches 8 bases. This CDR3 spans 17 amino acids. V lost 0 bases and J lost 5; bases outside the gene matches: 9. Germline V gene lookup returns CDR1 SGHKS and CDR2 YYEKEE (reference sequence).